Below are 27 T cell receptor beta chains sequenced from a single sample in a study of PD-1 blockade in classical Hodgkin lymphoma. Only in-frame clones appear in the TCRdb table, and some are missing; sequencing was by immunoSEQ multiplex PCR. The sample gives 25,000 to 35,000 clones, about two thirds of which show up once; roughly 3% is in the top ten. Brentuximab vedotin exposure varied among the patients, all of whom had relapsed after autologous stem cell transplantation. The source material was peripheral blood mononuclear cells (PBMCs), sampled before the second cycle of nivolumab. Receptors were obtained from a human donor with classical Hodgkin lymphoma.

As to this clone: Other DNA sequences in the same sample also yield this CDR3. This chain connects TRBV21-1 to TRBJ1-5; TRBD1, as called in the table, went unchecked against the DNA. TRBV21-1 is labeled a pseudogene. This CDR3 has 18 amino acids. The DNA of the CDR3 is TGTGCCAGCAGCAAAGCGCCAGGACAGGGATATCGCAATCAGCCCCAGCATTTT. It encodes CASSKAPGQGYRNQPQHF.

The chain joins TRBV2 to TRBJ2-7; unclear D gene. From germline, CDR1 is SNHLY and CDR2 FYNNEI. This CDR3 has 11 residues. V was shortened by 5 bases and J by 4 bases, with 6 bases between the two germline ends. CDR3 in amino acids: CASSSWYEQYF. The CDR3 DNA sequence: TGTGCCAGCAGTTCGTGGTACGAGCAGTACTTC.

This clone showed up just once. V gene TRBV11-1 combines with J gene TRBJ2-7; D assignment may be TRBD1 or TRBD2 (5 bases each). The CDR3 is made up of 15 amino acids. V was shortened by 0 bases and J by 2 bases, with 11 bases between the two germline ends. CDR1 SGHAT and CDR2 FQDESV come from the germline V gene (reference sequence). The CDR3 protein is CASSLAGDGTYEQYF. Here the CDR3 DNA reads TGTGCCAGCAGCTTAGCGGGGGACGGAACCTACGAGCAGTACTTC.

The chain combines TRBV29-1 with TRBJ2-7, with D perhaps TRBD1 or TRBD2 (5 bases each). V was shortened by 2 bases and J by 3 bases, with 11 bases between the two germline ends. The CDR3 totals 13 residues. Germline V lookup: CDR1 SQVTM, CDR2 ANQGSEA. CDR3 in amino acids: CSVENPGSYEQYF. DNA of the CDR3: TGCAGCGTTGAAAACCCAGGGAGCTACGAGCAGTACTTC.

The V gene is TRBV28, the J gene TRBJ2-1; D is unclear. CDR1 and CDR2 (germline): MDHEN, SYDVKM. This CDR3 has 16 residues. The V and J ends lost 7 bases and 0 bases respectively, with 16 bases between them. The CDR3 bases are TGTGCCAGCACTTACTTTTTGGGTTCCTCCTACAATGAGCAGTTCTTC. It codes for CASTYFLGSSYNEQFF.

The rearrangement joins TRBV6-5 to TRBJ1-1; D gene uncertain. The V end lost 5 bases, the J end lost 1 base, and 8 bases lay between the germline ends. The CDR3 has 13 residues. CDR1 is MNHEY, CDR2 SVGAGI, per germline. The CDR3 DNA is TGTGCCAGCAGTACACATCGGAACACTGAAGCTTTCTTT. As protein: CASSTHRNTEAFF.

The CDR3 loop is CAISDIGEYTEAFF. CDR3 bases: TGTGCCATCAGTGACATCGGGGAGTACACTGAAGCTTTCTTT. The chain joins TRBV10-3 to TRBJ1-1; D is unresolved. V was clipped by 3 bases and J by 3 bases, with 11 bases between them. The CDR3 totals 14 residues. Looked up from germline, CDR1 is ENHRY and CDR2 is SYGVKD.

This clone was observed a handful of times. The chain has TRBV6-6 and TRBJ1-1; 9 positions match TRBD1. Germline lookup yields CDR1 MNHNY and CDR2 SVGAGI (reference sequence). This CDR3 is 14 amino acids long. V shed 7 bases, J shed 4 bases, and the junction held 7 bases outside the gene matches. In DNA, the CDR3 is TGTGCCAGCACCCGGACAGGGGTGGGCACTGAAGCTTTCTTT. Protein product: CASTRTGVGTEAFF.

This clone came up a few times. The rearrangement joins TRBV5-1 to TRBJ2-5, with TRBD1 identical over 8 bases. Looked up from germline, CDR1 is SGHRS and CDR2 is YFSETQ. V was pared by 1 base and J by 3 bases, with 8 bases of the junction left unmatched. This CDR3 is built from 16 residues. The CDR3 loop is CASSLTSDRVKETQYF. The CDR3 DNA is TGCGCCAGCAGCTTGACCTCGGACAGGGTGAAAGAGACCCAGTACTTC.

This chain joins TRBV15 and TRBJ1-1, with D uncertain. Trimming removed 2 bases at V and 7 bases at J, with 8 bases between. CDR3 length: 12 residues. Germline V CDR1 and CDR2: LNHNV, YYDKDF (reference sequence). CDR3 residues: CATSRLDFEAFF. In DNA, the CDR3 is TGTGCCACCAGCAGACTTGATTTTGAAGCTTTCTTT. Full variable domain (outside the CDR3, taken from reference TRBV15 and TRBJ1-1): DAMVIQNPRYQVTQFGKPVTLSCSQTLNHNVMYWYQQKSSQAPKLLFHYYDKDFNNEADTPDNFQSRRPNTSFCFLDIRSPGLGDTAMYLCATSRLDFEAFFGQGTRLTVV.

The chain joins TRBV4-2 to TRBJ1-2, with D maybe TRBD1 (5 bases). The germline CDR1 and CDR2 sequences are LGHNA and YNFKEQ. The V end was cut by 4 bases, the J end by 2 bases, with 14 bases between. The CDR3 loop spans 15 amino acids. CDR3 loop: CASSPGGDWNYGYTF. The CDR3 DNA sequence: TGTGCCAGCAGCCCTGGGGGGGATTGGAACTATGGCTACACCTTC.

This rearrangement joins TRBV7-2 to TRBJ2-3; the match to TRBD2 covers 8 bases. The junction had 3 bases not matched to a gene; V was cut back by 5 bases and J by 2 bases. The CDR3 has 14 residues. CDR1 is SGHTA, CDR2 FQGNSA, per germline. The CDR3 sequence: CASSRGGFTDTQYF. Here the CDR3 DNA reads TGTGCCAGCAGCCGGGGGGGGTTCACAGATACGCAGTATTTT.

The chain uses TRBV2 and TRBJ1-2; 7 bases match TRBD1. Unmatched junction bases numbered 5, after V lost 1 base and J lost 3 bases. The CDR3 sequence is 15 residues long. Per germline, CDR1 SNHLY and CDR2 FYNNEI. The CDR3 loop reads CASSEGSRGDYGYTF. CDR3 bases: TGTGCCAGCAGTGAAGGGAGCAGGGGGGACTATGGCTACACCTTC.

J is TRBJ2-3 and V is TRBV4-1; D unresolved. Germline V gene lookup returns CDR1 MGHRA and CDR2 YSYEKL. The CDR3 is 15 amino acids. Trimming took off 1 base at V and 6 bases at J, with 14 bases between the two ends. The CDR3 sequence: CASSQVATVRDTQYF. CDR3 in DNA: TGCGCCAGCAGCCAAGTAGCTACTGTTCGCGATACGCAGTATTTT.

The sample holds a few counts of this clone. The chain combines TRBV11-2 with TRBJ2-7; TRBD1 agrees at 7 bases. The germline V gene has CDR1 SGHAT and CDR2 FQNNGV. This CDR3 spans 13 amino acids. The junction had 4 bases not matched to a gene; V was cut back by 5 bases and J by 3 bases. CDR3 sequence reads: CASSPYRGYEQYF. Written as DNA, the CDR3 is TGTGCCAGCAGCCCTTACAGGGGCTACGAGCAGTACTTC.

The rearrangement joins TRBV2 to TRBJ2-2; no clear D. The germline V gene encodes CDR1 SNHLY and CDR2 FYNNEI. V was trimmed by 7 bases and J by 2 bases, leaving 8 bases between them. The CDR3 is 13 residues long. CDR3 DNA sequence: TGTGCCAGCACTAACAGCAACACCGGGGAGCTGTTTTTT. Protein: CASTNSNTGELFF.

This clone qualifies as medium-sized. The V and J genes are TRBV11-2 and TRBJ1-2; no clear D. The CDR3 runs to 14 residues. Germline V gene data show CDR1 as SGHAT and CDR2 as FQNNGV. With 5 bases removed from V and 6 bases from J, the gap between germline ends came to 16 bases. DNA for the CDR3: TGTGCCAGCAGCCAACGGGATAGGTGGGATGGCTACACCTTC. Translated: CASSQRDRWDGYTF.

CDR3 in amino acids: CASSLDSRNEQFF. The CDR3 DNA sequence: TGCGCCAGCAGCTTAGACAGTCGCAATGAGCAGTTCTTC. V is TRBV5-1 and J is TRBJ2-1; D possibly corresponds to TRBD1 (5 bases). V was trimmed by 2 bases and J by 6 bases, leaving 9 bases between them. In germline, CDR1 is SGHRS, CDR2 YFSETQ. The CDR3 length is 13 residues.

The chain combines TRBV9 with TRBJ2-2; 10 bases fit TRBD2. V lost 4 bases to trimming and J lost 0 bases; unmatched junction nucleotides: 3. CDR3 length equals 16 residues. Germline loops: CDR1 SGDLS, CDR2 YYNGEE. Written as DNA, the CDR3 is TGTGCCAGCAGCTCTGGACTAGCGGCGAACACCGGGGAGCTGTTTTTT. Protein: CASSSGLAANTGELFF.

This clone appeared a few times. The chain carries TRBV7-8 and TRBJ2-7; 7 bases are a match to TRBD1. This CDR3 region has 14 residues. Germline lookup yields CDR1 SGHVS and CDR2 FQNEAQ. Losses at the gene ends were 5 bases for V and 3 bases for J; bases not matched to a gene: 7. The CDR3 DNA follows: TGTGCCAGCAGCGATCTCGGGACAGACTACGAGCAGTACTTC. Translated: CASSDLGTDYEQYF.

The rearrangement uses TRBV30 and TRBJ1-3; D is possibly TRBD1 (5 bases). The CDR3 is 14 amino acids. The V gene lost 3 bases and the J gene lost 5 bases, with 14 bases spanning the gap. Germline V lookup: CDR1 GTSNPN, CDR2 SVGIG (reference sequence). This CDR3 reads CAWRSGDLRNTIYF. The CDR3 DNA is TGTGCCTGGAGATCCGGGGACCTGAGAAACACCATATATTTT.

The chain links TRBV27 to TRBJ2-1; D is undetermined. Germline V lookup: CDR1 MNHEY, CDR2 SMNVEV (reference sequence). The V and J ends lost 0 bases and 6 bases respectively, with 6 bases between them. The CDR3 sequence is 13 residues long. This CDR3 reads CASSLSFLNEQFF. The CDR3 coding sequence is TGTGCCAGCAGTTTATCCTTCCTCAATGAGCAGTTCTTC.

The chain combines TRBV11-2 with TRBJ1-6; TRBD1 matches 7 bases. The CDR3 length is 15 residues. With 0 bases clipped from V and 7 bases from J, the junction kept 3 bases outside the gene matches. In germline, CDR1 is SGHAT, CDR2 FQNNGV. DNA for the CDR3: TGTGCCAGCAGCTTAGAGGGGACAGCAAATTCACCCCTCCACTTT. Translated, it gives CASSLEGTANSPLHF.

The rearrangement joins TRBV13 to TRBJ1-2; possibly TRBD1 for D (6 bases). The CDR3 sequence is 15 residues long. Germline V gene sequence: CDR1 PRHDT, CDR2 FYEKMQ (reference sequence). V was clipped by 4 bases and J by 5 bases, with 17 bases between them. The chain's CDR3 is CASSSLEGGYYGYTF. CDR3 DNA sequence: TGTGCCAGCAGCTCTCTTGAGGGGGGGTATTATGGCTACACCTTC.

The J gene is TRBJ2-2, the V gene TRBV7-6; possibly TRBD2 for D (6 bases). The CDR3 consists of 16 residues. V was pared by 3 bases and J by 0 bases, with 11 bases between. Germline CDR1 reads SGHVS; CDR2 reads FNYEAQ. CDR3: CASSFGGGANTGELFF. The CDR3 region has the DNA TGTGCCAGCAGCTTTGGCGGAGGGGCGAACACCGGGGAGCTGTTTTTT.

This CDR3 reads CASSLTSGVTDTQYF. CDR3 nucleotides: TGTGCCAGCAGCCTTACTAGCGGGGTCACAGATACGCAGTATTTT. The V and J genes are TRBV9 and TRBJ2-3; 10 bases line up with TRBD2. Germline CDR1 is SGDLS and CDR2 is YYNGEE. Trimming at V came to 4 bases and at J to 2 bases, leaving 4 bases not matched to a gene. The CDR3 totals 15 residues. Drawing the rest from reference TRBV9 and TRBJ2-3, the complete variable domain is DSGVTQTPKHLITATGQRVTLRCSPRSGDLSVYWYQQSLDQGLQFLIQYYNGEERAKGNILERFSAQQFPDLHSELNLSSLELGDSALYFCASSLTSGVTDTQYFGPGTRLTVL.

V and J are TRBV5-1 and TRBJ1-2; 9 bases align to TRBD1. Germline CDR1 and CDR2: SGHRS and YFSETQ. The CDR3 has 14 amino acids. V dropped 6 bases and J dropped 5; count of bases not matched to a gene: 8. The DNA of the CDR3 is TGCGCCAGCAAACTACAGGGGGCAGGGTATGGCTACACCTTC. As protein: CASKLQGAGYGYTF. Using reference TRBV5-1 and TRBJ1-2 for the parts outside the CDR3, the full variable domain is KAGVTQTPRYLIKTRGQQVTLSCSPISGHRSVSWYQQTPGQGLQFLFEYFSETQRNKGNFPGRFSGRQFSNSRSEMNVSTLELGDSALYLCASKLQGAGYGYTFGSGTRLTVV.